This T cell receptor beta chain was captured in a study of T cell changes during pregnancy in multiple sclerosis. Method: immunoSEQ multiplex PCR; TCRdb's copy keeps in-frame clones and lacks some. Altogether tens of thousands of clones are present, around 94% being singletons, with the ten largest covering under 0.85%. This clone was observed a few times. The V and J ends lost 2 bases and 16 bases, in that order; junction bases with no gene match: 6. The CDR3 has 12 amino acids. Per germline, CDR1 SGHVS and CDR2 FQNEAQ. This material consisted of peripheral blood, taken in the third trimester of pregnancy. The receptor was isolated from a female donor with multiple sclerosis, enrolled in a pregnancy study. The genes are TRBV7-8 and TRBJ2-4, with 9 positions matching TRBD2. CDR3 DNA sequence: TGTGCCAGCAGCTTATTTAGCGGGAGTCCTTACTTC. It encodes CASSLFSGSPYF.